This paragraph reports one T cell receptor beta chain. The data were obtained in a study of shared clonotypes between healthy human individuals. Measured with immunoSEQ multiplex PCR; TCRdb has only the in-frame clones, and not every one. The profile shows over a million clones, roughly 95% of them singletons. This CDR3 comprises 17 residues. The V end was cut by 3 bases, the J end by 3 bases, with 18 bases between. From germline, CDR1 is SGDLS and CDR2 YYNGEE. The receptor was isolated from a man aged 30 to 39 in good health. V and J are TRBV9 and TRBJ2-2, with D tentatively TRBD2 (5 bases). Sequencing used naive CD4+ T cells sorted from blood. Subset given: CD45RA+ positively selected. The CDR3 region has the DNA TGTGCCAGCAGCGAGCCCCCGGGGAGCTGGGACACCGGGGAGCTGTTTTTT. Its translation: CASSEPPGSWDTGELFF. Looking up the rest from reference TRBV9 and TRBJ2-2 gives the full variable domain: DSGVTQTPKHLITATGQRVTLRCSPRSGDLSVYWYQQSLDQGLQFLIQYYNGEERAKGNILERFSAQQFPDLHSELNLSSLELGDSALYFCASSEPPGSWDTGELFFGEGSRLTVL.